These T cell receptor beta chains were read from a single sample in a study of molecular identifiers for immune sequencing clone quantification. Each CDR3 protein gets one entry after TCRdb re-called the PCR reads with MiXCR. The sample has approximately 97,000 distinct CDR3 sequences, 20% to 25% seen once; the top ten hold under 1%. Material for sequencing was naive CD8+ T cells from blood, with Jurkat cell RNA spiked in. The receptors shown here come from a human donor in good health. Some libraries in this study had Jurkat cell RNA spiked in. The CDR3 runs from the conserved cysteine through the conserved F or W. A D gene is named only where the DNA matches it firmly. Size values are once, few and many counts, or a class for expanded clones, and some rows have none.

D: -; J: TRBJ1-5; V: TRBV12-5; size: many; DNA: TGTGCTAGTGGTTTAGCAGGAAGTTTTAGCAATCAGCCCCAGCATTTT; CDR3: CASGLAGSFSNQPQHF
D: TRBD2; J: TRBJ2-5; V: TRBV4-3; size: -; DNA: TGCGCCAGCAGCCAAGGCCGACTGACTAGCGGGGGTAAAGAGACCCAGTACTTC; CDR3: CASSQGRLTSGGKETQYF
D: TRBD2; J: TRBJ2-3; V: TRBV12-3/TRBV12-4; size: many; DNA: TGTGCCAGCAGTCCTTACCATCTAGCGGGGGGCCCCACAGATACGCAGTATTTT; CDR3: CASSPYHLAGGPTDTQYF
D: TRBD2; J: TRBJ2-7; V: TRBV6-1; size: -; DNA: TGTGCCAGCAGTCAAGGGACTAGATCCTACGAGCAGTACTTC; CDR3: CASSQGTRSYEQYF
D: TRBD2; J: TRBJ2-1; V: TRBV18; size: once; DNA: TGTGCCAGCTCACATGGCGGGAGCTCCTGCAATGAGCAGTTCTTC; CDR3: CASSHGGSSCNEQFF
D: -; J: TRBJ2-1; V: TRBV11-2; size: many; DNA: TGTGCCAGCAGTGACTCTTTCAATGAGCAGTTCTTC; CDR3: CASSDSFNEQFF
D: -; J: TRBJ1-2; V: TRBV28; size: -; DNA: TGTGCCAGCAGCTGGGGGACTGGCTACACCTTC; CDR3: CASSWGTGYTF
D: -; J: TRBJ2-1; V: TRBV4-3; size: many; DNA: TGCGCCAGCAGCCAAGATTACCCAGCGGAGGGTCAGGGTGAGCAGTTCTTC; CDR3: CASSQDYPAEGQGEQFF
D: -; J: TRBJ2-7; V: TRBV4-3; size: -; DNA: TGCGCCAGCAGCCAAGATTGGCAGGGGCCCTCCTACGAGCAGTACTTC; CDR3: CASSQDWQGPSYEQYF
D: TRBD1; J: TRBJ2-5; V: TRBV25-1; size: once; DNA: TGTGCCAGCAGTGACCCAAGGGCAGCATGGACAGGAGGACGTCAAGGGACCCAGTACTTC; CDR3: CASSDPRAAWTGGRQGTQYF
D: TRBD2; J: TRBJ2-1; V: TRBV19; size: many; DNA: TGTGCCTCGTGTCGGGCGGGAGGGCCACATGAGCAGTTCTTC; CDR3: CASCRAGGPHEQFF
D: -; J: TRBJ1-3; V: TRBV4-3; size: many; DNA: TGCGCCAGCAGCAGGGGCCATATTGGAAACACCATATATTTT; CDR3: CASSRGHIGNTIYF
D: -; J: TRBJ2-2; V: TRBV28; size: many; DNA: TGTGCCAGCAGTACTCGGGGGCGAACCGTCGAGCTGTTTTTT; CDR3: CASSTRGRTVELFF
D: -; J: TRBJ2-5; V: TRBV10-2; size: -; DNA: TGCGCCAGCAGTGAAGGAGGTCGTCAAGAGACCCAGTACTTC; CDR3: CASSEGGRQETQYF
D: -; J: TRBJ1-2; V: TRBV20-1; size: -; DNA: TGCAGTGCCGCCCTTGAAGAGTATGGCTACACCTTC; CDR3: CSAALEEYGYTF
D: -; J: TRBJ2-3; V: TRBV7-6; size: many; DNA: TGTGCCAGCAGCTTAGGACAGAGTAGCACAGATACGCAGTATTTT; CDR3: CASSLGQSSTDTQYF
D: -; J: TRBJ2-7; V: TRBV4-3; size: few; DNA: TGCGCCAGCAGCCAAGATAGATCTAGAACCTACGAGCAGTACTTC; CDR3: CASSQDRSRTYEQYF
D: -; J: TRBJ2-3; V: TRBV28; size: many; DNA: TGTGCCAGCAGTTTAGGGACTGCCGCTAGCACAGATACGCAGTATTTT; CDR3: CASSLGTAASTDTQYF
D: -; J: TRBJ1-5; V: TRBV19; size: few; DNA: TGTGCCAGTAGTACCGGGACAACCGTCAATCAGCCCCAGCATTTT; CDR3: CASSTGTTVNQPQHF
D: -; J: TRBJ2-2; V: TRBV27; size: few; DNA: TGTGCCAGCAGTTCAGTAGTGGCAGGCACCGGGGAGCTGTTTTTT; CDR3: CASSSVVAGTGELFF
D: -; J: TRBJ2-7; V: TRBV5-4; size: many; DNA: TGTGCCAGCAGTCCCGGGGCCCTCTCCTACGAGCAGTACTTC; CDR3: CASSPGALSYEQYF
D: TRBD2; J: TRBJ2-7; V: TRBV5-5; size: -; DNA: TGTGCCAGCAGCGTTGTGGGCGGGGGCTCCTACGAGCAGTACTTC; CDR3: CASSVVGGGSYEQYF
D: TRBD1; J: TRBJ2-5; V: TRBV10-3; size: few; DNA: TGTGCCATCAGTGAGCCGGGGACAGGGCATCAAGAGACCCAGTACTTC; CDR3: CAISEPGTGHQETQYF
D: -; J: TRBJ1-5; V: TRBV5-4; size: many; DNA: TGTGCCAGCAGCTTGGATCTGGGTTACAATCAGCCCCAGCATTTT; CDR3: CASSLDLGYNQPQHF
D: -; J: TRBJ2-1; V: TRBV7-8; size: many; DNA: TGTGCCAGCAGCTCGACAGCGAATGAGCAGTTCTTC; CDR3: CASSSTANEQFF
D: -; J: TRBJ2-7; V: TRBV19; size: many; DNA: TGTGCCAGTAGTATGAACGTCTACGAGCAGTACTTC; CDR3: CASSMNVYEQYF
D: -; J: TRBJ2-7; V: TRBV13; size: -; DNA: TGTGCCAGCAGCTTCTCGGGAAGCTCCTACGAGCAGTACTTC; CDR3: CASSFSGSSYEQYF
D: -; J: TRBJ2-7; V: TRBV2; size: many; DNA: TGTGCCAGCAGCCCTGTCCACTACGAGCAGTACTTC; CDR3: CASSPVHYEQYF
D: -; J: TRBJ1-5; V: TRBV27; size: many; DNA: TGTGCCAGCAGTTTAGGGGCCACAGGGAATCAGCCCCAGCATTTT; CDR3: CASSLGATGNQPQHF
D: -; J: TRBJ1-2; V: TRBV13; size: many; DNA: TGTGCCAGCAGCTTACTAGGCGGGGACGCTTTCCAAGGCTACACCTTC; CDR3: CASSLLGGDAFQGYTF
D: -; J: TRBJ1-2; V: TRBV27; size: -; DNA: TGTGCCAGCAGTTTATCAGGGGGTTGGGTTGGCTACACCTTC; CDR3: CASSLSGGWVGYTF
D: -; J: TRBJ2-3; V: TRBV7-6; size: many; DNA: TGTGCCAGCAGCTTACGGCCAGATACGCAGTATTTT; CDR3: CASSLRPDTQYF
D: -; J: TRBJ1-5; V: TRBV6-2/TRBV6-3; size: many; DNA: TGTGCCAGCAGTTACTGGGAGGCCTATCAGCCCCAGCATTTT; CDR3: CASSYWEAYQPQHF
D: -; J: TRBJ2-7; V: TRBV27; size: many; DNA: TGTGCCAGCAGTTCCACGAAAAACTACGAGCAGTACTTC; CDR3: CASSSTKNYEQYF
D: TRBD2; J: TRBJ2-7; V: TRBV5-4; size: many; DNA: TGTGCCAGCAGCCCCGTAGCGGGACCCTACGAGCAGTACTTC; CDR3: CASSPVAGPYEQYF
D: TRBD2; J: TRBJ2-3; V: TRBV19; size: many; DNA: TGTGCCAGTACCCAAACGGTCCGGACTAGAGAAGTAGATACGCAGTATTTT; CDR3: CASTQTVRTREVDTQYF
D: TRBD2; J: TRBJ2-1; V: TRBV29-1; size: many; DNA: TGCAGCGTTGATGGACGGGGGGTAGGATATAATGAGCAGTTCTTC; CDR3: CSVDGRGVGYNEQFF